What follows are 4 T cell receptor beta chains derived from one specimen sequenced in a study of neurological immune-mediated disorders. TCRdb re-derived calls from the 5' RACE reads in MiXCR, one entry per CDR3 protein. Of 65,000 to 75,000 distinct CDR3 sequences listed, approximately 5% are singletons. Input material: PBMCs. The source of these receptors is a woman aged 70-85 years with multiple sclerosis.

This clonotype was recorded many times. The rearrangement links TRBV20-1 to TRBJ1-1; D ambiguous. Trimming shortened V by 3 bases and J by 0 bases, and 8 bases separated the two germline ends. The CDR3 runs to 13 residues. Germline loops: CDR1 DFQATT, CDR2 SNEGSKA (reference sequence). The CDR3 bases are TGCAGTGCTAGGCCCAGCCTGAACACTGAAGCTTTCTTT. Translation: CSARPSLNTEAFF.

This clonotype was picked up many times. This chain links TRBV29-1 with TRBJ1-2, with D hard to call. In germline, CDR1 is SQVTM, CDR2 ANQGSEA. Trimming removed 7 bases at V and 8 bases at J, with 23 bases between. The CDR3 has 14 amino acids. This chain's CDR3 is CSAVGGTDVWGYTF. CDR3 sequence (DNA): TGCAGCGCCGTGGGTGGTACCGACGTCTGGGGCTACACCTTC.

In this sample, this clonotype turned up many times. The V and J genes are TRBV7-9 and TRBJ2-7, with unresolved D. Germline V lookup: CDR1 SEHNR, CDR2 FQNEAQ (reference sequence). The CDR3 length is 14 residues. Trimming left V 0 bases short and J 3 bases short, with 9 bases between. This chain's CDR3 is CASSLAVTYYEQYF. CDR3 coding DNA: TGTGCCAGCAGCTTAGCGGTGACGTACTACGAGCAGTACTTC.

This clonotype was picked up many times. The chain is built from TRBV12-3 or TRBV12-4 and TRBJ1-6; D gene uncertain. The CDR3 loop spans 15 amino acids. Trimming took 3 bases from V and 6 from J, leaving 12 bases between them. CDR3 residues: CASSFVGGLNSPLHF. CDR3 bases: TGTGCCAGCAGTTTCGTAGGTGGCCTTAATTCACCCCTCCACTTT.